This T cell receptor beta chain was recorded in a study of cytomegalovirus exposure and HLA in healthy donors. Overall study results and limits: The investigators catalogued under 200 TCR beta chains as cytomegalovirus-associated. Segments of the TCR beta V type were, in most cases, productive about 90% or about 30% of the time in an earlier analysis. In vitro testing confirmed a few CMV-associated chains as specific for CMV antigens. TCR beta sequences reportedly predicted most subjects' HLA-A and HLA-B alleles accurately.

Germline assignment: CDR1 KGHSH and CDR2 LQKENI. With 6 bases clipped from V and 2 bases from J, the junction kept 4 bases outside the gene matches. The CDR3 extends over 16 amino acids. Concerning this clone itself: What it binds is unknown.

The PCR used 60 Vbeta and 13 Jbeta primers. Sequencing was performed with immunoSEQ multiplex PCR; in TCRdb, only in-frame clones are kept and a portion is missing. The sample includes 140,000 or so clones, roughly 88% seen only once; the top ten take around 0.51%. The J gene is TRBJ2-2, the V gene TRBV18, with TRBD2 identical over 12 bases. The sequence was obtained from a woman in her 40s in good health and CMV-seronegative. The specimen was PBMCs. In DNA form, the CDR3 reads TGTGCCAGCTCTTCCGGACTAGCGGGAAACACCGGGGAGCTGTTTTTT. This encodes CASSSGLAGNTGELFF.